These 3 T cell receptor beta chains originate from one sample sequenced in a study of Graves' ophthalmopathy and Graves' hyperthyroidism. Amplified material comprised TCR beta CDR3 regions derived from RNA transcripts. The first round was an RT-PCR with HTBI primers, and the second round was a multiplex PCR. TCRdb itself ran the multiplex PCR reads through MiXCR, one entry per CDR3 protein. The sample holds over a million distinct CDR3 sequences, 35% to 40% seen once. Sequencing was carried out using peripheral blood or thyroid tissue (not recorded which). These receptors came from an adult man with Graves' hyperthyroidism.

This clonotype was counted a few times. V usage is TRBV19 and J usage is TRBJ2-2, with D hard to call. Germline V gives CDR1 LNHDA, CDR2 SQIVND (reference sequence). The CDR3 sequence is 14 residues long. With 4 bases removed from V and 3 bases from J, the gap between germline ends came to 9 bases. CDR3 protein: CASSTRGDTGELFF. CDR3 bases: TGTGCCAGTAGTACCCGCGGTGACACCGGGGAGCTGTTTTTT.

The chain combines TRBV11-2 with TRBJ1-2; 9 bases map to TRBD1. The CDR3 runs to 15 residues. V was clipped by 7 bases and J by 4 bases; unmatched bases: 10. Germline V gene data show CDR1 as SGHAT and CDR2 as FQNNGV. The CDR3: CASIEGQGPAYGYTF. In nucleotides, the CDR3 is TGTGCCAGCATCGAGGGACAGGGACCGGCCTATGGCTACACCTTC.

A word on this clonotype: At one of its ends the junction is not consistent with the germline gene, which may arise from a read error. The chain recombines TRBV7-8 with TRBJ1-1; tentatively, D is TRBD1 (5 bases). This CDR3 is built from 10 residues. CDR1 and CDR2 (germline): SGHVS, FQNEAQ. The CDR3, as DNA: TGTGCCAGCAGCCAGAGGACAAGCGGATTT. This codes for CASSQRTSGF.